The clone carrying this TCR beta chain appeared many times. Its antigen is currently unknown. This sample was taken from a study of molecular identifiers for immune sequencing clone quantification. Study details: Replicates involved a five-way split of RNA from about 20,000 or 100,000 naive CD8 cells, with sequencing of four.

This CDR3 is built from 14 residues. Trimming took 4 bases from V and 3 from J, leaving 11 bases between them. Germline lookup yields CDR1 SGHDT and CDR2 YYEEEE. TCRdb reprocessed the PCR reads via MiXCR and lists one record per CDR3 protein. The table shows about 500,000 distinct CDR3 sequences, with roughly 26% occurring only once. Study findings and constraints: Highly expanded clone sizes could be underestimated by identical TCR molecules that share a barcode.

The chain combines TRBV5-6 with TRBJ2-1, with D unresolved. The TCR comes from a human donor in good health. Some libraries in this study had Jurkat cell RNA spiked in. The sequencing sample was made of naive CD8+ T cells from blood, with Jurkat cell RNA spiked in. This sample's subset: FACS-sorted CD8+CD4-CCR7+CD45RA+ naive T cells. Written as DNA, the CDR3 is TGTGCCAGCAGCCCACGGCGACTCTACAATGAGCAGTTCTTC. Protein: CASSPRRLYNEQFF.